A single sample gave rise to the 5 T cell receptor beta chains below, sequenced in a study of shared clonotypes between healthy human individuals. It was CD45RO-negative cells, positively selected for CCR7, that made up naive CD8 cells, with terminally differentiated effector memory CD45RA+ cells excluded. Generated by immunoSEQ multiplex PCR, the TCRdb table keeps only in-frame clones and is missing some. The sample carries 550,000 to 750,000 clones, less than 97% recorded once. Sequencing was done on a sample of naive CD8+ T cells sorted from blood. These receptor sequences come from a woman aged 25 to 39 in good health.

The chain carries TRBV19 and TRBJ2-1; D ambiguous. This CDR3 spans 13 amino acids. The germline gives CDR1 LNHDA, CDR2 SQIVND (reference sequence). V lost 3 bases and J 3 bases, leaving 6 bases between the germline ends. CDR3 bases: TGTGCCAGTAGTATCGAATACTACAATGAGCAGTTCTTC. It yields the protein CASSIEYYNEQFF. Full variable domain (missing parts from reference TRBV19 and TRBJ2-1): DGGITQSPKYLFRKEGQNVTLSCEQNLNHDAMYWYRQDPGQGLRLIYYSQIVNDFQKGDIAEGYSVSREKKESFPLTVTSAQKNPTAFYLCASSIEYYNEQFFGPGTRLTVL.

The CDR3 bases are TGCGCCAGCAGCCGCGGGACAGAAGCTAACTATGGCTACACCTTC. This codes for CASSRGTEANYGYTF. This rearrangement joins TRBV4-1 to TRBJ1-2, with 7 nucleotides matching TRBD1. The J segment lost 0 bases and the V segment lost 4 bases, leaving 5 bases of the junction unmatched. The germline gives CDR1 MGHRA, CDR2 YSYEKL. The CDR3 is 15 amino acids.

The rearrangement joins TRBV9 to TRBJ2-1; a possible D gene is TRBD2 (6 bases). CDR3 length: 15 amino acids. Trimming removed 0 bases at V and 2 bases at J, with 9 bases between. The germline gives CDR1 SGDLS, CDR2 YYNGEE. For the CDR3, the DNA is TGTGCCAGCAGCGTAGAGGCGGGACCCTACAATGAGCAGTTCTTC. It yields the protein CASSVEAGPYNEQFF.

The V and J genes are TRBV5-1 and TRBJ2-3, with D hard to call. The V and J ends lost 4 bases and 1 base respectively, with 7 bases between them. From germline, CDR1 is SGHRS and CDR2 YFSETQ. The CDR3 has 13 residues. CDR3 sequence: CASSPDGTDTQYF. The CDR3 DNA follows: TGCGCCAGCAGCCCAGACGGCACAGATACGCAGTATTTT.

This CDR3 reads CASSLVDSYNEQFF. CDR3 bases: TGCGCCAGCAGCTTGGTGGACTCCTACAATGAGCAGTTCTTC. The rearrangement uses TRBV5-1 and TRBJ2-1; D ambiguous. V gave up 0 bases and J gave up 0 bases, with 4 bases separating them. Germline CDR1 and CDR2: SGHRS and YFSETQ. This CDR3 has 14 residues.